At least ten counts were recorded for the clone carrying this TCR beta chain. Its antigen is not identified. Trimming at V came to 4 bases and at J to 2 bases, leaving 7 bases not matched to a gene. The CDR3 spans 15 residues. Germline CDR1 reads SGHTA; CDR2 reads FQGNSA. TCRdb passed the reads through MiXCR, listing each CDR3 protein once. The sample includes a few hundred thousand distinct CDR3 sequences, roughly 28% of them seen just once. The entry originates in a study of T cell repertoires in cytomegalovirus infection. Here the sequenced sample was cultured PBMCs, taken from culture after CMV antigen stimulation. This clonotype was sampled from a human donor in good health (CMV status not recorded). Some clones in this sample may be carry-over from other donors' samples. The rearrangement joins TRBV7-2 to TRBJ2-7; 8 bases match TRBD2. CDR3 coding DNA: TGTGCCAGCAGCTCCTTAGCGGGAAGAGCCTACGAGCAGTACTTC. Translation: CASSSLAGRAYEQYF.